The clone carrying this T cell receptor (beta chain) has a single count. The antigen remains undetermined. Per the germline V gene, CDR1 is MDHEN and CDR2 is SYDVKM. The CDR3 extends over 15 amino acids. The trim removed 5 bases at V and 5 bases at J, leaving 11 bases unmatched. The sample comes from a study of OX40 agonist ivuxolimab in advanced cancers. Study information: Mean age around 60 years, range about 20 to 85; roughly 80% male. The study's findings and limits: On average, a greater number of expanded clones characterised CD8+ T cells relative to CD4+.

Data came from immunoSEQ multiplex PCR; TCRdb stores just in-frame clones and leaves some out. The sample has tens of thousands of clones, 90% to 95% seen once. The receptor was isolated from an adult with an advanced solid tumor such as melanoma, head and neck, liver or kidney cancer. The chain uses TRBV28 and TRBJ2-5; 7 bases map to TRBD1. Specimen: CD4+ or CD8+ T cells sorted from blood, collected in a trial of the OX40 agonist ivuxolimab. CDR3 nucleotides: TGTGCCAGCAGTGACCCCAGGGGGTTTGCGGAGACCCAGTACTTC. Its protein is CASSDPRGFAETQYF.